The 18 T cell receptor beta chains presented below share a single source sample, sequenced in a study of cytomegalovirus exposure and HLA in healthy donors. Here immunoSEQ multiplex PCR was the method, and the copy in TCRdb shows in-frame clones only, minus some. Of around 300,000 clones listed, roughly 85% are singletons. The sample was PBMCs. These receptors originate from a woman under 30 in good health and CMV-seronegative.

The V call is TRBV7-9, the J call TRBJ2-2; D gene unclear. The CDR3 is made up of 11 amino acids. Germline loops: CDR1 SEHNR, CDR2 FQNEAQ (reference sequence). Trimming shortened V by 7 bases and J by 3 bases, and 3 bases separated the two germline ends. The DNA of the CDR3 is TGTGCCAGCATCTACACCGGGGAGCTGTTTTTT. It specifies CASIYTGELFF.

The chain's CDR3 is CASSPYNPQGPNSPLHF. Written as DNA, the CDR3 is TGCGCCAGCAGCCCCTATAACCCACAGGGGCCTAATTCACCCCTCCACTTT. V gene TRBV4-3 combines with J gene TRBJ1-6, with TRBD1 identical over 7 bases. V dropped 4 bases and J dropped 6; count of bases not matched to a gene: 12. This CDR3 spans 17 amino acids. Germline V gene lookup returns CDR1 LGHNA and CDR2 YSLEER.

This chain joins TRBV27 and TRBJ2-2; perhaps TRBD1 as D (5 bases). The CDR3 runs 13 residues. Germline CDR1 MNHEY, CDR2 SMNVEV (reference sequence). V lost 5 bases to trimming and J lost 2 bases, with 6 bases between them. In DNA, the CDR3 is TGTGCCAGCAGTGACAGAAACACCGGGGAGCTGTTTTTT. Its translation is CASSDRNTGELFF.

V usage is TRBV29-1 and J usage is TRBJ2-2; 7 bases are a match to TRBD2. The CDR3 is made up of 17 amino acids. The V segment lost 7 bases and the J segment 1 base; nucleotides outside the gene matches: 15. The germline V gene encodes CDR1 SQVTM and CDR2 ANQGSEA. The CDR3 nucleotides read TGCAGCGCCGAGGGTTCTAGCGGATTTTTGAACACCGGGGAGCTGTTTTTT. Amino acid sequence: CSAEGSSGFLNTGELFF.

The CDR3 loop is CASSPRRGNTEAFF. CDR3 bases: TGTGCCAGCAGCCCAAGGCGGGGGAACACTGAAGCTTTCTTT. The V gene is TRBV7-3, the J gene TRBJ1-1; unclear D gene. Trimming removed 5 bases at V and 1 base at J, with 11 bases between. The CDR3 length is 14 residues. Germline CDR1 and CDR2: SGHTA and FQGTGA.

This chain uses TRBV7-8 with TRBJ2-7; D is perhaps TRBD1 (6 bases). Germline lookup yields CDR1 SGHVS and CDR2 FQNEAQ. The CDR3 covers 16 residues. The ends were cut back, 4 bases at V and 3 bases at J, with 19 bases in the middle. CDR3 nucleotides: TGTGCCAGCAGCTCAGGGGTCGGACAGATAAACTACGAGCAGTACTTC. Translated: CASSSGVGQINYEQYF.

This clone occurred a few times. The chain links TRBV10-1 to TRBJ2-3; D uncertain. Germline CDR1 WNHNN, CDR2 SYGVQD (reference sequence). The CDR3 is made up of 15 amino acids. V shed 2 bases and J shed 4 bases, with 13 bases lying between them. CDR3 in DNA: TGCGCCAGCAGTGAGGGTGAGGTAAATCCAGATACGCAGTATTTT. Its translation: CASSEGEVNPDTQYF.

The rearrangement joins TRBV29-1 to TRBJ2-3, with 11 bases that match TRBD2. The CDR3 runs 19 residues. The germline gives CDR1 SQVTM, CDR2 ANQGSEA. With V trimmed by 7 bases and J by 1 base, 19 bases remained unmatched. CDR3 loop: CSAFKGLAGGVSRTDTQYF. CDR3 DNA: TGCAGCGCATTCAAGGGGCTAGCGGGAGGCGTTTCTCGCACAGATACGCAGTATTTT.

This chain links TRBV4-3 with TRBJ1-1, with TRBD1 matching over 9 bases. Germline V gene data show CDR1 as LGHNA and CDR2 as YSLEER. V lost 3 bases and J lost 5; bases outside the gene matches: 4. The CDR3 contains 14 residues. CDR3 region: CASSHRQGETEAFF. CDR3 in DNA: TGCGCCAGCAGCCACCGACAGGGGGAGACTGAAGCTTTCTTT.

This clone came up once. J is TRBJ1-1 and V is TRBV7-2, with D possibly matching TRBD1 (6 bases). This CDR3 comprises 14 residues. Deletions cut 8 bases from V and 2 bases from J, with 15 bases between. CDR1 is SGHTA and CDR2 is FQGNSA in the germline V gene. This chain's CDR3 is CASRRSGVNTEAFF. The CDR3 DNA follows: TGTGCCAGCCGTAGATCAGGGGTCAACACTGAAGCTTTCTTT.

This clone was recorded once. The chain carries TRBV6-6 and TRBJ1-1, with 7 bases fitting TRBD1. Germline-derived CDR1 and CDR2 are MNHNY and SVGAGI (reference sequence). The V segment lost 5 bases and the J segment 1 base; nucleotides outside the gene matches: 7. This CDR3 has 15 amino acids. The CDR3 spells CASSPRGQRNTEAFF. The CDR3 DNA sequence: TGTGCCAGCAGTCCACGGGGACAGAGGAACACTGAAGCTTTCTTT.

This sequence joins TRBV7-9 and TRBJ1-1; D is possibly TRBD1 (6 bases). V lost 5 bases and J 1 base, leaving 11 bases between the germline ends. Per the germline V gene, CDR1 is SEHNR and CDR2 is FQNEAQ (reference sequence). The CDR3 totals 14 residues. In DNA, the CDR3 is TGTGCCAGCAGCACCTACAGGGAGAACACTGAAGCTTTCTTT. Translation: CASSTYRENTEAFF.

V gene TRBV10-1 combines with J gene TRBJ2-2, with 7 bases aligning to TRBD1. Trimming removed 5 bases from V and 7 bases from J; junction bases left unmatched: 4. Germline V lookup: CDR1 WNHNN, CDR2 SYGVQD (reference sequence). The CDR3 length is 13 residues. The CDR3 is CASSRQGGGELFF. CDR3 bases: TGCGCCAGCAGTAGACAGGGTGGCGGGGAGCTGTTTTTT.

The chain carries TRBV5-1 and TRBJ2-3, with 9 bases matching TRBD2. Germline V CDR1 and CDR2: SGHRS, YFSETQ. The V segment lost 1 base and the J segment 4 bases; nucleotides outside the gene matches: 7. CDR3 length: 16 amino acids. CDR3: CASSLMSSGVADTQYF. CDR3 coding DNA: TGCGCCAGCAGCTTGATGTCTAGCGGGGTAGCAGATACGCAGTATTTT.

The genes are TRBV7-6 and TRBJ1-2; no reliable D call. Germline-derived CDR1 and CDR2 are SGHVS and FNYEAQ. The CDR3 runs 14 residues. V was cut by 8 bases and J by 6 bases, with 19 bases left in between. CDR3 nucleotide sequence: TGTGCCAGCGGGAGTCCTCACAAGTCCCATGGCTACACCTTC. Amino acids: CASGSPHKSHGYTF.

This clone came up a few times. DNA of the CDR3: TGTGCCAGTAGTACCCCGGGAGAGCAGGAGACCCAGTACTTC. Amino acid sequence: CASSTPGEQETQYF. The J gene is TRBJ2-5, the V gene TRBV19; maybe TRBD2 (6 bases). The CDR3 runs 14 residues. Germline loops: CDR1 LNHDA, CDR2 SQIVND (reference sequence). V lost 4 bases to trimming and J lost 5 bases, with 14 bases between them.

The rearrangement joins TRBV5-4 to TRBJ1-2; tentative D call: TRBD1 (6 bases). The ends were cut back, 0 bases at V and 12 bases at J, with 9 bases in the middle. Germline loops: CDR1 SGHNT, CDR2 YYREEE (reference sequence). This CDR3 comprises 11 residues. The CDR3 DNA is TGTGCCAGCAGCTTGGACAGGGAGAACACCTTC. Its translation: CASSLDRENTF.

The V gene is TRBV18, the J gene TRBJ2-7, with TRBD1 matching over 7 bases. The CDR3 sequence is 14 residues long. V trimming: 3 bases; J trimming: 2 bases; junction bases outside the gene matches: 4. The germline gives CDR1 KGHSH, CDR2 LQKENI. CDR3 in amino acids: CASSPGDSPYEQYF. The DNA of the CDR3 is TGTGCCAGCTCACCCGGGGACAGCCCCTACGAGCAGTACTTC.